Listed here are 26 T cell receptor beta chains from one sample, sequenced in a study of blood T cells in healthy people across ages (dated by TCRdb to between 2015 and 2016). Libraries came from 5' RACE. Sequencing was carried out with an Illumina HiSeq 2500. A second PCR of about 7 to 12 cycles was performed with a sample-barcoded 5' primer and a J-beta primer mix. TCRdb cleaned the public reads at Q25 with fastp, built clones with MiXCR and kept in-frame beta chains. Records with the same CDR3 protein are collapsed into one entry carrying the most frequent genes and DNA. The sample yields fewer than 900,000 distinct CDR3 sequences; roughly 50% were counted once. Around a third of the sample comes from the top ten. Material for sequencing was blood. The receptors were sampled from a woman aged 60 to 75 in good health.

This clonotype was detected once. The chain couples TRBV15 to TRBJ2-1, with TRBD1 matching over 10 bases. Germline trimming cut 2 bases from V and 13 bases from J; bases unmatched to any gene: 8. The CDR3 totals 14 residues. CDR1 LNHNV and CDR2 YYDKDF come from the germline V gene (reference sequence). The CDR3 region is CATSRTTGTGVQFF. The DNA for the CDR3 is TGTGCCACCAGCAGAACCACCGGGACAGGGGTTCAGTTCTTC.

This clonotype has more than one count but fewer than ten. A much larger clone differs from this one at a single base, so this may be a read error. The CDR3 loop reads CASSVAGVRYEQYF. The CDR3 DNA is TGTGCCAGCAGCGTAGCCGGGGTACGCTACGAGCAGTACTTC. The gene calls are TRBV7-9 and TRBJ2-7; possibly TRBD2 for D (5 bases). The CDR3 has 14 residues. Germline values: CDR1 SEHNR, CDR2 FQNEAQ (reference sequence).

The chain couples TRBV5-1 to TRBJ1-1, with 7 bases lining up with TRBD1. The CDR3 spans 14 residues. Trimming removed 4 bases from V and 5 bases from J; junction bases left unmatched: 8. The germline V gene has CDR1 SGHRS and CDR2 YFSETQ. The CDR3 loop is CASSLETGKTEAFF. The CDR3 region has the DNA TGCGCCAGCAGCCTAGAGACAGGGAAAACTGAAGCTTTCTTT.

This chain joins TRBV25-1 and TRBJ1-3; D remains unclear. This CDR3 is built from 12 residues. Per the germline V gene, CDR1 is MGHDK and CDR2 is SYGVNS. Trimming pared 0 bases from V and 3 bases from J, leaving 0 bases between. As DNA, the CDR3 is TGTGCCAGCAGTGAATATGGAAACACCATATATTTT. This codes for CASSEYGNTIYF.

The chain couples TRBV7-2 to TRBJ2-5; TRBD1 agrees at 7 bases. TRBJ2-1 explains the end of the DNA better; the J call may be wrong. CDR1 SGHTA and CDR2 FQGNSA come from the germline V gene. The CDR3 runs to 14 residues. The CDR3 here is CASSSYRGQETQFF. The CDR3 DNA is TGTGCCAGCAGCTCCTACAGGGGCCAAGAGACCCAGTTCTTC.

The CDR3 is CASSPTSGTQETQYF. CDR3 sequence (DNA): TGTGCCAGCAGCCCTACTAGCGGGACCCAAGAGACCCAGTACTTC. This chain joins TRBV5-4 and TRBJ2-5; 10 bases agree with TRBD2. The germline V gene has CDR1 SGHNT and CDR2 YYREEE (reference sequence). The CDR3 consists of 15 residues. Germline trimming cut 4 bases from V and 1 base from J; bases unmatched to any gene: 4.

The V and J genes are TRBV7-3 and TRBJ2-1, with D unclear. Germline lookup yields CDR1 SGHTA and CDR2 FQGTGA. Trimming took off 4 bases at V and 0 bases at J, with 16 bases between the two ends. CDR3 length equals 17 residues. The CDR3 region has the DNA TGTGCCAGCAGCTCGCGCACAGCTGAAAGCTCCTACAATGAGCAGTTCTTC. Amino acid sequence: CASSSRTAESSYNEQFF.

This clonotype was recorded a few times. The J gene is TRBJ1-1, the V gene TRBV6-2 or TRBV6-3, with TRBD1 as a possible D gene (5 bases). V gave up 6 bases and J gave up 12 bases, with 20 bases separating them. Germline V gene data show CDR1 as MNHEY and CDR2 as SVGEGT. CDR3 length: 13 amino acids. This chain's CDR3 is CASSPGPHRTTFF. CDR3 DNA: TGTGCCAGCAGCCCAGGGCCCCATCGAACGACTTTCTTT.

The chain employs TRBV4-2 and TRBJ2-2; TRBD2 aligns across 11 bases. The CDR3 length is 17 residues. Trimming at V came to 1 base and at J to 5 bases, leaving 6 bases not matched to a gene. Germline-derived CDR1 and CDR2 are LGHNA and YNFKEQ. CDR3 in amino acids: CASSQASGRFGTGELFF. The CDR3 DNA reads as TGTGCCAGCAGCCAAGCTAGCGGGAGGTTCGGGACCGGGGAGCTGTTTTTT.

The J gene is TRBJ1-4, the V gene TRBV12-3 or TRBV12-4, with 10 bases that match TRBD1. The CDR3 totals 14 residues. Trimming at V came to 4 bases and at J to 9 bases, leaving 5 bases not matched to a gene. The CDR3 region has the DNA TGTGCCAGCAGTTCCCGACAGGGGGCCCAAAAACTGTTTTTT. Its translation is CASSSRQGAQKLFF.

A note on this clonotype: As the CDR3 is not closed by the conserved phenylalanine or tryptophan, this likely results from a read error. The rearrangement joins TRBV4-3 to TRBJ2-1, with D perhaps matching TRBD2 (5 bases). The length of the CDR3 is 13 residues. V was pared by 5 bases and J by 5 bases, with 10 bases between. Per the germline V gene, CDR1 is LGHNA and CDR2 is YSLEER. The CDR3 coding sequence is TGCGCCAGCAGCAATCTCGGGAACAATGAGCAGTTCATC. Its protein product is CASSNLGNNEQFI.

The V and J genes are TRBV7-2 and TRBJ2-3; D is unresolved. The CDR3 has 14 amino acids. The V and J ends lost 1 base and 2 bases respectively, with 7 bases between them. From germline, CDR1 is SGHTA and CDR2 FQGNSA. For the CDR3, the DNA is TGTGCCAGCAGCTTAGGAGTCCTCACAGATACGCAGTATTTT. Residues: CASSLGVLTDTQYF. Filled out from reference TRBV7-2 and TRBJ2-3, the complete variable domain reads GAGVSQSPSNKVTEKGKDVELRCDPISGHTALYWYRQSLGQGLEFLIYFQGNSAPDKSGLPSDRFSAERTGGSVSTLTIQRTQQEDSAVYLCASSLGVLTDTQYFGPGTRLTVL.

This clonotype was seen more than once but under ten times. The chain links TRBV7-2 to TRBJ2-7; 7 nucleotides agree with TRBD1. The CDR3 sequence is 17 residues long. From germline, CDR1 is SGHTA and CDR2 FQGNSA. After removal of 4 bases from V and 0 bases from J, the junction contained 12 bases not matched to a gene. The CDR3 DNA reads TGTGCCAGCAGCTCCCGAGCAGGGGGACCCCTCTCCTACGAGCAGTACTTC. It codes for CASSSRAGGPLSYEQYF.

The chain couples TRBV20-1 to TRBJ2-5; TRBD1 or TRBD2 may be the D gene (5 bases each). The V and J ends lost 6 bases and 2 bases respectively, with 13 bases between them. CDR3 length equals 13 residues. Germline V gives CDR1 DFQATT, CDR2 SNEGSKA (reference sequence). CDR3 sequence reads: CSAIDSGQETQYF. In DNA form, the CDR3 reads TGCAGTGCGATCGACAGCGGACAAGAGACCCAGTACTTC.

This chain connects TRBV20-1 to TRBJ2-7; 9 nucleotides line up with TRBD2. The V gene end was trimmed by 6 bases and the J gene end by 7 bases; junction bases not matched to a gene: 19. The CDR3 spans 16 residues. CDR1 is DFQATT, CDR2 SNEGSKA, per germline (reference sequence). The CDR3 DNA is TGCAGTGCAGCGGCTAGCGGGAAGCCGCCGATGGGTGAGCAGTACTTC. Protein: CSAAASGKPPMGEQYF.

Details on this clonotype: One end of the junction fails to match germline, which may point to a read error. V is TRBV13 and J is TRBJ1-2; tentative D call: TRBD1 (6 bases). Germline lookup yields CDR1 PRHDT and CDR2 FYEKMQ (reference sequence). CDR3 length: 16 residues. Here the CDR3 DNA reads TGTGCCAACAGCTCTGGTCCTACGTGGACAGCCTATGGCTACACCTTC. It specifies CANSSGPTWTAYGYTF.

The rearrangement joins TRBV19 to TRBJ2-7; D is perhaps TRBD1 (6 bases). Germline V gene data show CDR1 as LNHDA and CDR2 as SQIVND (reference sequence). The V and J ends lost 3 bases and 3 bases respectively, with 12 bases between them. The CDR3 contains 14 residues. The CDR3 region has the DNA TGTGCCAGTAGTATTGGTGTGGACAGCTACGAGCAGTACTTC. Amino acid sequence: CASSIGVDSYEQYF.

The chain has TRBV9 and TRBJ2-7; D is possibly TRBD1 or TRBD2 (5 bases each). CDR3 length: 15 amino acids. V lost 2 bases and J 0 bases, leaving 12 bases between the germline ends. CDR1 is SGDLS, CDR2 YYNGEE, per germline. The CDR3 region has the DNA TGTGCCAGCAGCGTCAGCGAGGGGCCCTCCTACGAGCAGTACTTC. This gives the protein CASSVSEGPSYEQYF.

Worth noting for this clonotype: Compared with germline, one end of the junction differs, possibly owing to a read error. V usage is TRBV29-1 and J usage is TRBJ2-1; D gene uncertain. CDR1 is SQVTM, CDR2 ANQGSEA, per germline. The CDR3 has 13 residues. CDR3 nucleotides: TGCAGCGTTGATTCCCAGGTCTACAATGAGCGGTTCTTC. It specifies CSVDSQVYNERFF.

Points on this clonotype: The germline gene is not matched at one end of the junction; a read error may be the cause. V and J are TRBV27 and TRBJ2-7, with D tentatively TRBD1 (6 bases). CDR1 is MNHEY, CDR2 SMNVEV, per germline (reference sequence). The CDR3 contains 14 residues. The chain's CDR3 is CAGSSDFGQLPKYF. The CDR3 nucleotides read TGTGCCGGCAGTTCAGATTTTGGACAGCTCCCCAAGTACTTC.

The chain carries TRBV9 and TRBJ2-3; 12 bases are a match to TRBD2. This CDR3 has 17 residues. Germline lookup yields CDR1 SGDLS and CDR2 YYNGEE. The junction had 9 bases not matched to a gene; V was cut back by 2 bases and J by 5 bases. The CDR3 loop reads CASSVLAGGIAGDTQYF. In DNA, the CDR3 is TGTGCCAGCAGCGTCCTAGCGGGAGGGATAGCAGGAGATACGCAGTATTTT.

This chain uses TRBV6-2 or TRBV6-3 with TRBJ2-3; TRBD1 might be the D (5 bases). The length of the CDR3 is 12 residues. V dropped 4 bases and J dropped 10 bases, with 12 bases sitting between them. The germline V gene encodes CDR1 MNHEY and CDR2 SVGEGT. In nucleotides, the CDR3 is TGTGCCAGCAGTTCGGATGACAGAGCGCAGTATTTT. Translation: CASSSDDRAQYF.

This sequence joins TRBV29-1 and TRBJ2-1; D remains unclear. V shed 4 bases and J shed 4 bases, with 8 bases lying between them. From germline, CDR1 is SQVTM and CDR2 ANQGSEA. This CDR3 has 12 amino acids. For the CDR3, the DNA is TGCAGCGTTGCGCCACTATACAATGAGCAGTTCTTC. This codes for CSVAPLYNEQFF.

This clonotype was seen a few times. V usage is TRBV7-9 and J usage is TRBJ2-1; 10 bases map to TRBD2. This CDR3 is 14 amino acids long. Germline CDR1 and CDR2: SEHNR and FQNEAQ (reference sequence). The J segment lost 6 bases and the V segment lost 2 bases, leaving 1 base of the junction unmatched. CDR3 amino acids: CASSLRTSGNEQFF. CDR3 nucleotide sequence: TGTGCCAGCAGCTTAAGGACTAGCGGCAATGAGCAGTTCTTC.

This clonotype was counted ten times or more. V is TRBV5-6 and J is TRBJ2-1; D not certain. CDR1 SGHDT and CDR2 YYEEEE come from the germline V gene. Trimming took 4 bases from V and 2 from J, leaving 13 bases between them. This CDR3 comprises 15 residues. The DNA of the CDR3 is TGTGCCAGCAGCCCAGCCGGGCGTCCCTACAATGAGCAGTTCTTC. It yields the protein CASSPAGRPYNEQFF.

V and J are TRBV20-1 and TRBJ1-2; D not certain. Germline CDR1 reads DFQATT; CDR2 reads SNEGSKA (reference sequence). This CDR3 spans 13 amino acids. V was cut by 3 bases and J by 6 bases, with 14 bases left in between. The CDR3 nucleotides read TGCAGTGCTAGCATGGGGTTTCCGGATGGCTACACCTTC. Protein: CSASMGFPDGYTF.